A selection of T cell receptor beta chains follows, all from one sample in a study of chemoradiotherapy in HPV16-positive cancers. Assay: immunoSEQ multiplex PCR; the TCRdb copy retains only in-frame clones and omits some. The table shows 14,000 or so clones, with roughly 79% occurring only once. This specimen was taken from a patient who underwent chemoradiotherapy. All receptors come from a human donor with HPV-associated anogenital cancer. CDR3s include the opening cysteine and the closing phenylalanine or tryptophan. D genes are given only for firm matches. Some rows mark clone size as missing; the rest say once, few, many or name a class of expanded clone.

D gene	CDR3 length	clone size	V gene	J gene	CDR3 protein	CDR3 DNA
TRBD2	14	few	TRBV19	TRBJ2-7	CASGLAVSSYEQYF	TGTGCCAGTGGACTAGCGGTCAGCTCCTACGAGCAGTACTTC
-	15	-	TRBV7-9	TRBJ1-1	CASSLAAGNYAEAFF	TGTGCCAGCAGCTTAGCCGCGGGAAATTACGCTGAAGCTTTCTTT
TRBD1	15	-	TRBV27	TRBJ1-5	CASSLQTGAGQPQHF	TGTGCCAGCAGTTTACAAACAGGGGCCGGTCAGCCCCAGCATTTT
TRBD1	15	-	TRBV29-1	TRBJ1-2	CSVAPPGQGARGYTF	TGCAGCGTCGCTCCCCCGGGACAGGGGGCTAGGGGCTACACCTTC
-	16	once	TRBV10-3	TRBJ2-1	CAIRGEVREPYNEQFF	TGTGCCATCAGGGGGGAGGTCCGGGAGCCCTACAATGAGCAGTTCTTC
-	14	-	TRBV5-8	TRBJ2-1	CATAQWGVYNEQFF	TGTGCCACAGCTCAATGGGGAGTTTACAATGAGCAGTTCTTC
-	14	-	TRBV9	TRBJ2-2	CASSVAPNTGELFF	TGTGCCAGCAGCGTAGCACCGAACACCGGGGAGCTGTTTTTT
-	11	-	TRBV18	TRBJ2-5	CASSPGETQYF	TGTGCCAGCTCACCGGGGGAGACCCAGTACTTC
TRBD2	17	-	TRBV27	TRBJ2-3	CASSLGSGLAVTDTQYF	TGTGCCAGCAGTTTAGGTTCAGGACTAGCGGTGACAGATACGCAGTATTTT
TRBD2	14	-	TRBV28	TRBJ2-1	CASSPSGINNEQFF	TGTGCCAGCTCCCCTAGCGGGATAAACAATGAGCAGTTCTTC
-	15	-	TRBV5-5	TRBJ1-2	CASSLDPSLNYGYTF	TGTGCCAGCAGCTTAGACCCCAGCCTTAACTATGGCTACACCTTC
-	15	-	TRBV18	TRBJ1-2	CASSPSVLQGYGYTF	TGTGCCAGCTCACCAAGCGTGCTCCAGGGCTATGGCTACACCTTC
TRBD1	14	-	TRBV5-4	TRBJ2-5	CASSGTGGEETQYF	TGTGCCAGCAGCGGGACAGGGGGAGAAGAGACCCAGTACTTC
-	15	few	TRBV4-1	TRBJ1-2	CASSQAERVNHGYTF	TGCGCCAGCAGCCAAGCTGAGAGGGTGAATCATGGCTACACCTTC
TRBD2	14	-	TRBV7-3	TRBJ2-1	CASSPAGLDAEQFF	TGTGCCAGCAGCCCCGCGGGACTAGACGCTGAGCAGTTCTTC
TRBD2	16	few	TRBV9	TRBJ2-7	CASSRSAGEVGYEQYF	TGTGCCAGCAGCCGGAGTGCGGGAGAAGTGGGTTACGAGCAGTACTTC
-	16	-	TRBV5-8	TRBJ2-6	CASSLGQPGGANVLTF	TGTGCCAGCAGCTTGGGACAGCCGGGGGGGGCCAACGTCCTGACTTTC
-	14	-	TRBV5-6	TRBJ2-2	CASSLRGGAGELFF	TGTGCCAGCAGCTTGCGGGGTGGAGCCGGGGAGCTGTTTTTT
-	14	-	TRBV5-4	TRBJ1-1	CASSLVAGTTEAFF	TGTGCCAGCAGCTTGGTCGCGGGGACCACTGAAGCTTTCTTT
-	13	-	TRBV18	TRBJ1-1	CASSPRSDTEAFF	TGTGCCAGCTCACCACGGTCAGACACTGAAGCTTTCTTT
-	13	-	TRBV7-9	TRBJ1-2	CASSVTQAYGYTF	TGTGCCAGCAGCGTGACACAGGCCTATGGCTACACCTTC
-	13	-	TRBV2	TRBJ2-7	CASGEEARYEQYF	TGTGCCAGTGGGGAGGAGGCCCGCTACGAGCAGTACTTC
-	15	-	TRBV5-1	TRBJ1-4	CASSLMGRTGEKLFF	TGCGCCAGCAGCTTGATGGGCCGGACGGGGGAAAAACTGTTTTTT
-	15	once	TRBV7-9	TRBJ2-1	CASAHPLATYNEQFF	TGTGCCAGCGCCCACCCCCTAGCAACCTACAATGAGCAGTTCTTC
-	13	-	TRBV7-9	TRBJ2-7	CASSVTSTGEQYF	TGTGCCAGCAGCGTGACTAGTACGGGCGAGCAGTACTTC
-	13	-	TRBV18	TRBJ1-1	CASSPQTNTEAFF	TGTGCCAGCTCACCTCAGACGAACACTGAAGCTTTCTTT
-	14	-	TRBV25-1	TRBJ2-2	CASSAGVGTGELFF	TGTGCCAGCAGTGCGGGGGTTGGGACCGGGGAGCTGTTTTTT
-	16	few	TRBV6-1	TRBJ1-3	CASSEWDTGGGNTIYF	TGTGCCAGCAGTGAATGGGATACAGGAGGAGGAAACACCATATATTTT